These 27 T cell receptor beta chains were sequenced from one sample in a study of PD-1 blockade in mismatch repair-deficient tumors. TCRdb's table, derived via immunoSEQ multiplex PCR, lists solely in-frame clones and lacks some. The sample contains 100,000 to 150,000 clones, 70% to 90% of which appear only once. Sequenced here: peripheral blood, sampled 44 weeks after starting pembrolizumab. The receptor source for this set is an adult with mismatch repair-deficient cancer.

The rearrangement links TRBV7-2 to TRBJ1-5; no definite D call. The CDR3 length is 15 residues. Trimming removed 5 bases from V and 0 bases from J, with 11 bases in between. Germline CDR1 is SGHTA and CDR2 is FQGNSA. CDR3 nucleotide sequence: TGTGCCAGCAGCCCGACGGACTATAGCAATCAGCCCCAGCATTTT. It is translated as CASSPTDYSNQPQHF.

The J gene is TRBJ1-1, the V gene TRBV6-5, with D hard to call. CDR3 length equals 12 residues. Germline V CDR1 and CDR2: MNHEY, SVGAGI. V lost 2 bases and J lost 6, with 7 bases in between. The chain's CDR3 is CASSYSGSEAFF. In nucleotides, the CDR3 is TGTGCCAGCAGTTACAGTGGTTCTGAAGCTTTCTTT.

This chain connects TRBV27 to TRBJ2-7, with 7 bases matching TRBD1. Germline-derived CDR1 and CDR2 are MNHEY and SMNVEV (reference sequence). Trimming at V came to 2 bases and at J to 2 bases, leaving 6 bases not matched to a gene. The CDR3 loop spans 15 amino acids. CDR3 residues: CASSLEGAPAYEQYF. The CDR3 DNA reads TGTGCCAGCAGTTTAGAGGGGGCCCCAGCCTACGAGCAGTACTTC.

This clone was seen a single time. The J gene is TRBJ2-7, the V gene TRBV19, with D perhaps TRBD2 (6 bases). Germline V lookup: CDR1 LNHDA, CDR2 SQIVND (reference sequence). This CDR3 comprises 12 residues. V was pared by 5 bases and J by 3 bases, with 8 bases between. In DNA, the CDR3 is TGTGCCAGTAGTGCGGGGAGCTACGAGCAGTACTTC. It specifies CASSAGSYEQYF.

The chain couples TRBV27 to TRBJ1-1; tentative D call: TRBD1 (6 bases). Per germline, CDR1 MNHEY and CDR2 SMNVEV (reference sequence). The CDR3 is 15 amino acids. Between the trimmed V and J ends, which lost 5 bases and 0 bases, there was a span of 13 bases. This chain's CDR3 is CASSRLTGLNTEAFF. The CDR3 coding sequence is TGTGCCAGCAGTCGGCTCACAGGGTTGAACACTGAAGCTTTCTTT.

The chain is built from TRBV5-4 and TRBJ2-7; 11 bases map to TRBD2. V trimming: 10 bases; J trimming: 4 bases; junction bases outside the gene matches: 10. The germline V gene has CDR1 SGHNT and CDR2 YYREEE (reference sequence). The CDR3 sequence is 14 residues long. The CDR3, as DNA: TGTGCCTGGAAACTAGCGGGAGTGGGATACGAGCAGTACTTC. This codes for CAWKLAGVGYEQYF.

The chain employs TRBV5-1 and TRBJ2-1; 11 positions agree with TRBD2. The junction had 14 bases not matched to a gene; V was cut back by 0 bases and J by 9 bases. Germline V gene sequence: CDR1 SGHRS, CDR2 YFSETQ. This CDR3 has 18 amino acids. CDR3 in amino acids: CASSLDLGLAGVGSEQFF. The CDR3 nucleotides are TGCGCCAGCAGCTTGGATCTAGGACTAGCGGGTGTAGGAAGTGAGCAGTTCTTC.

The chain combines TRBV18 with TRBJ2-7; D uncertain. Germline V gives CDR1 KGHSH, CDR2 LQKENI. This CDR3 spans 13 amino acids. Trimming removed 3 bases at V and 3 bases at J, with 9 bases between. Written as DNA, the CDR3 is TGTGCCAGCTCACCTGCGGTTGGCTACGAGCAGTACTTC. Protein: CASSPAVGYEQYF. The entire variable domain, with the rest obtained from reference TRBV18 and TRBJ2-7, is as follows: NAGVMQNPRHLVRRRGQEARLRCSPMKGHSHVYWYRQLPEEGLKFMVYLQKENIIDESGMPKERFSAEFPKEGPSILRIQQVVRGDSAAYFCASSPAVGYEQYFGPGTRLTVT.

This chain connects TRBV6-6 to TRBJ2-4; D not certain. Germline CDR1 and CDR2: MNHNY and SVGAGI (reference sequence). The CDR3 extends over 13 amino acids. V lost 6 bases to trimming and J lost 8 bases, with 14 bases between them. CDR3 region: CASSSGGSDIQYF. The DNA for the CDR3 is TGTGCCAGCAGCTCAGGTGGTTCAGACATTCAGTACTTC.

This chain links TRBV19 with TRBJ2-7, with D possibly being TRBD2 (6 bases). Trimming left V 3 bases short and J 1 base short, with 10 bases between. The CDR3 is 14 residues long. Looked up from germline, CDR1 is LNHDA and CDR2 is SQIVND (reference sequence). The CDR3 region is CASSMGLDSYEQYF. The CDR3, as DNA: TGTGCCAGTAGTATGGGACTGGATTCCTACGAGCAGTACTTC.

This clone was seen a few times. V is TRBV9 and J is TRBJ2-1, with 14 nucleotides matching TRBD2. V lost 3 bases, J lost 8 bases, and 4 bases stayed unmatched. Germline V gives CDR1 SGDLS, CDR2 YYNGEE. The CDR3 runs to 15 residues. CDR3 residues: CASSEGLAGVYEQFF. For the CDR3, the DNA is TGTGCCAGCAGCGAGGGACTAGCGGGAGTTTATGAGCAGTTCTTC.

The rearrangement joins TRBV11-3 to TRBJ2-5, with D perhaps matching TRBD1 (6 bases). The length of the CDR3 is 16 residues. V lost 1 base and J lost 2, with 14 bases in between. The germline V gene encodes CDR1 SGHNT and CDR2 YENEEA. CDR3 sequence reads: CASSLVPGTRQETQYF. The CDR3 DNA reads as TGTGCCAGCAGCTTAGTTCCCGGGACAAGACAAGAGACCCAGTACTTC.

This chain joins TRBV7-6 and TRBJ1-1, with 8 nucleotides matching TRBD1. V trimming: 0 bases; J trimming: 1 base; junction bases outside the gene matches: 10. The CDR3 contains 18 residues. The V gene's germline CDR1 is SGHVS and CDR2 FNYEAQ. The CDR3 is CASSLASGPGTGNTEAFF. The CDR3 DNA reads TGTGCCAGCAGCTTAGCGTCTGGCCCCGGGACAGGGAACACTGAAGCTTTCTTT.

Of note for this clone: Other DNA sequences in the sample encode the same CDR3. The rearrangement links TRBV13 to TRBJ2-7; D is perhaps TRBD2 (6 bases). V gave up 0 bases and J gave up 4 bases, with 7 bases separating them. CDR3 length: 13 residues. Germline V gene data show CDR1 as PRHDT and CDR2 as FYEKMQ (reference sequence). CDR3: CASSLGRGYEQYF. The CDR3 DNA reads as TGTGCCAGCAGCTTAGGCCGGGGGTACGAGCAGTACTTC.

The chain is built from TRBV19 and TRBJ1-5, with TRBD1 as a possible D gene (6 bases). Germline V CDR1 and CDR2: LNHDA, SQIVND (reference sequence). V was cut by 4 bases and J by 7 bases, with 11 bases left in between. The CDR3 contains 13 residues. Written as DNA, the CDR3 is TGTGCCAGTAGTAAGGCAGGGGCGCAGCCCCAGCATTTT. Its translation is CASSKAGAQPQHF.

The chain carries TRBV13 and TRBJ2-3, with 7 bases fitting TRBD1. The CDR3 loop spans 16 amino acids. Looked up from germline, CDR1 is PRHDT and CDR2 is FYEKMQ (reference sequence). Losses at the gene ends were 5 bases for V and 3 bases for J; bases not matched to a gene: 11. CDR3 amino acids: CASSPDRERGTDTQYF. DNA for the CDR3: TGTGCCAGCAGCCCAGACAGGGAGAGGGGGACAGATACGCAGTATTTT. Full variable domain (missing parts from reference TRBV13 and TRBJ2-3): AAGVIQSPRHLIKEKRETATLKCYPIPRHDTVYWYQQGPGQDPQFLISFYEKMQSDKGSIPDRFSAQQFSDYHSELNMSSLELGDSALYFCASSPDRERGTDTQYFGPGTRLTVL.

CDR3 sequence reads: CASSSRRGHGPLEKFYEQYF. For the CDR3, the DNA is TGTGCCAGCAGCTCCCGCAGGGGGCATGGCCCCCTGGAGAAGTTCTACGAGCAGTACTTC. This chain links TRBV7-3 with TRBJ2-7; 8 positions match TRBD1. Germline CDR1 is SGHTA and CDR2 is FQGTGA. With V trimmed by 4 bases and J by 3 bases, 23 bases remained unmatched. CDR3 length: 20 residues.

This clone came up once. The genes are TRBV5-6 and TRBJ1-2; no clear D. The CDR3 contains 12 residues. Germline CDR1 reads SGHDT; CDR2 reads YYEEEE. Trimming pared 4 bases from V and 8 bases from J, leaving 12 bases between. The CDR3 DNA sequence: TGTGCCAGCAGCAGGTGGGCTTGGGGCTACACCTTC. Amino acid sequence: CASSRWAWGYTF.

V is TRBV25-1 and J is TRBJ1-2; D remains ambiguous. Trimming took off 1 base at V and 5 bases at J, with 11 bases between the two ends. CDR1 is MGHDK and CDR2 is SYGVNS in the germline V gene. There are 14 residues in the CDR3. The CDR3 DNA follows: TGTGCCAGCAGTGAATCCAACCTTCCTTATGGCTACACCTTC. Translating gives CASSESNLPYGYTF.

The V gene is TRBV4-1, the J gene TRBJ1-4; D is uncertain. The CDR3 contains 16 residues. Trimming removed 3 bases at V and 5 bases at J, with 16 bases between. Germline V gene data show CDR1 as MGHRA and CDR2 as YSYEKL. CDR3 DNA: TGCGCCAGCAGCCACTACACCGGGGTGGGGAATGAAAAACTGTTTTTT. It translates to CASSHYTGVGNEKLFF.

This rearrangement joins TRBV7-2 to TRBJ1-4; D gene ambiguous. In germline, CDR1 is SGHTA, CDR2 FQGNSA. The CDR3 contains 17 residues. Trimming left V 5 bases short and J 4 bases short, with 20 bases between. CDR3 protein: CASSPPIADENNEKLFF. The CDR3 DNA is TGTGCCAGCAGCCCCCCTATAGCTGACGAAAATAATGAAAAACTGTTTTTT. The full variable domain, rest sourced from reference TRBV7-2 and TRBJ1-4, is GAGVSQSPSNKVTEKGKDVELRCDPISGHTALYWYRQSLGQGLEFLIYFQGNSAPDKSGLPSDRFSAERTGGSVSTLTIQRTQQEDSAVYLCASSPPIADENNEKLFFGSGTQLSVL.

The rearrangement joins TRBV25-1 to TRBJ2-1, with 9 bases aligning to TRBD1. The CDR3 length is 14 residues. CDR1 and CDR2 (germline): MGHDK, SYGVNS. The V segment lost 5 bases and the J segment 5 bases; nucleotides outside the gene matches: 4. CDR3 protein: CASSTGTGHNEQFF. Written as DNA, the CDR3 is TGTGCCAGCAGTACCGGGACAGGGCACAATGAGCAGTTCTTC.

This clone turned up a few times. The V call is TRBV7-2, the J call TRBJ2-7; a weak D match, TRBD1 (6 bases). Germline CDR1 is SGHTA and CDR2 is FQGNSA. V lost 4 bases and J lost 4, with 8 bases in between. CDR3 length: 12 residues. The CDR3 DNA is TGTGCCAGCAGCTCACAGGGATACGAGCAGTACTTC. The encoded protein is CASSSQGYEQYF.

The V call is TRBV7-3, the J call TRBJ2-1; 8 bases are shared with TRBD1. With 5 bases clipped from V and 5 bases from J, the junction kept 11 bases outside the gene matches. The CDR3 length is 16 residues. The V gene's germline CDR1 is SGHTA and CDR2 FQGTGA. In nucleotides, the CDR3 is TGTGCCAGCAGCCCAGGGGGCGGGTCCTATAACAATGAGCAGTTCTTC. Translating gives CASSPGGGSYNNEQFF.

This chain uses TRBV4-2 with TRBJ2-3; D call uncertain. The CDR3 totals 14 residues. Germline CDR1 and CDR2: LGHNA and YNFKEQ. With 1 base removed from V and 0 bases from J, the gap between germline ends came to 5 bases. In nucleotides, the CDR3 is TGTGCCAGCAGCCAAGCTAGGAGCACAGATACGCAGTATTTT. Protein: CASSQARSTDTQYF.

CDR3 bases: TGTGCCAGCAGTTTTATCAGGGGCCTCCTTGGCCAAGAGACCCAGTACTTC. It specifies CASSFIRGLLGQETQYF. V and J are TRBV28 and TRBJ2-5, with a weak D call TRBD1 (6 bases). The CDR3 is 17 amino acids. The germline CDR1 and CDR2 sequences are MDHEN and SYDVKM. V lost 3 bases and J lost 1, with 18 bases in between.

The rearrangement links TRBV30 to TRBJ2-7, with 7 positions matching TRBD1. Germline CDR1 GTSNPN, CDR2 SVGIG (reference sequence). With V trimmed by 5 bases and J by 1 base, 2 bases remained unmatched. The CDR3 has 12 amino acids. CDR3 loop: CAWRQGSYEQYF. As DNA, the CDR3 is TGTGCCTGGCGACAGGGATCCTACGAGCAGTACTTC.